The present T cell receptor beta chain was sequenced within a study of T cell changes during pregnancy in multiple sclerosis. The data were produced by immunoSEQ multiplex PCR, yet TCRdb's version contains in-frame clones alone and is incomplete. The sample yields tens of thousands of clones, approximately 90% seen once. The starting material was CD4+ T cells from peripheral blood mononuclear cells, obtained before pregnancy. This sequence originates from a female donor with multiple sclerosis, enrolled in a pregnancy study.

CDR3 coding DNA: TGTGCCAGCTCCTGGGGCGGGAGGTCAGATACGCAGTATTTT. Translation gives CASSWGGRSDTQYF. The J gene is TRBJ2-3, the V gene TRBV5-4, with TRBD2 matching over 8 bases. Germline CDR1 is SGHNT and CDR2 is YYREEE (reference sequence). V lost 7 bases, J lost 4 bases, and 8 bases stayed unmatched. The CDR3 has 14 amino acids.